This T cell receptor beta chain was identified in a study of CXCR3-negative and CXCR3-positive naive CD8 T cells. Study results and limitations: Both naive subsets, CXCR3-negative and CXCR3-positive, displayed similar TRBV-TRBJ usage, unlike memory cells. Diversity was high in both naive subsets and much lower in memory cells. The TRB CDR3s that CXCR3-positive naive cells carried were more hydrophobic than those of CXCR3-negative naive cells.

Within the CD8+ T cell compartment, naive cells were CD45RO-CCR7+CD27+CD95-. Concerning this clonotype itself: Its antigen is not known.

CDR3 length: 14 residues. Germline CDR1 and CDR2: SGDLS and YYNGEE. The study made its TRB cDNA libraries by 5' RACE, adding UMI labels. Reprocessing the 5' RACE reads, TCRdb reports a single entry for every CDR3 protein and omits DNA. Its table lists 75,000 or so distinct CDR3 sequences. Sequencing input: naive CXCR3- CD8+ T cells from blood. As for subset: CD45RO-CCR7+CD27+CD95- naive CD8+ T cells lacking CXCR3 (TNR3-). The chain employs TRBV9 and TRBJ1-6. The receptor was isolated from a human donor in good health. Some clones in this sample may be carry-over from other donors' samples. CDR3 in amino acids: CASSGGVGISPLHF.